This entry lists 21 T cell receptor beta chains sequenced from one sample in a study of cytomegalovirus exposure and HLA in healthy donors. PCR used 60 Vbeta primers and 13 Jbeta primers. The method was immunoSEQ multiplex PCR; TCRdb's version includes in-frame clones alone and lacks a portion of them. The repertoire holds some 110,000 clones, with 65% to 80% as singletons. The sample was PBMCs. The origin of the receptors is a male donor in good health and CMV-seropositive.

Only a few counts were recorded for this clone. The rearrangement links TRBV7-8 to TRBJ2-7; 7 bases are a match to TRBD1. This CDR3 spans 15 amino acids. Germline V gene sequence: CDR1 SGHVS, CDR2 FQNEAQ. V lost 5 bases, J lost 3 bases, and 10 bases stayed unmatched. CDR3 residues: CASSRRRDRGYEQYF. The DNA for the CDR3 is TGTGCCAGCAGCCGTCGCCGGGACAGAGGCTACGAGCAGTACTTC.

CDR3 region: CASGSSYEQYF. For the CDR3, the DNA is TGTGCCAGCGGTAGCTCCTACGAGCAGTACTTC. The J gene is TRBJ2-5, the V gene TRBV6-1; unclear D gene. TRBJ2-7 explains the end of the DNA better; the J call may be wrong. The CDR3 contains 11 residues. Germline V CDR1 and CDR2: MNHNS, SASEGT.

This chain links TRBV27 with TRBJ1-2; 10 bases fit TRBD1. V was clipped by 3 bases and J by 2 bases; unmatched bases: 15. The CDR3 has 19 amino acids. The germline V gene has CDR1 MNHEY and CDR2 SMNVEV (reference sequence). CDR3 sequence: CASSFGSRRTGGLNYGYTF. CDR3 sequence (DNA): TGTGCCAGCAGTTTCGGGTCGAGGCGGACAGGGGGATTGAACTATGGCTACACCTTC.

The chain is built from TRBV5-1 and TRBJ2-1; D is perhaps TRBD1 (6 bases). The CDR3 runs to 13 residues. The V end was cut by 3 bases, the J end by 9 bases, with 13 bases between. The germline V gene has CDR1 SGHRS and CDR2 YFSETQ. The DNA for the CDR3 is TGCGCCAGCAGCTCGACAGGCGAAGGTGAGCAGTTCTTC. It codes for CASSSTGEGEQFF.

The gene calls are TRBV19 and TRBJ2-7; TRBD1 might be the D (5 bases). The length of the CDR3 is 13 residues. V lost 1 base and J 4 bases, leaving 8 bases between the germline ends. Germline CDR1 and CDR2: LNHDA and SQIVND (reference sequence). CDR3 loop: CASSIGAGYEQYF. The CDR3 coding sequence is TGTGCCAGTAGTATAGGCGCAGGGTACGAGCAGTACTTC.

This clone was seen a few times. The chain recombines TRBV6-1 with TRBJ1-1; D unresolved. Trimming removed 3 bases from V and 2 bases from J, with 13 bases in between. This CDR3 spans 15 amino acids. Germline loops: CDR1 MNHNS, CDR2 SASEGT. The CDR3 coding sequence is TGTGCCAGCAGTGACGGAGGAGGATACAACACTGAAGCTTTCTTT. Amino acids: CASSDGGGYNTEAFF.

The V call is TRBV6-5, the J call TRBJ2-1; 9 bases fit TRBD2. V shed 0 bases, J shed 7 bases, and the junction held 7 bases outside the gene matches. This CDR3 region has 16 residues. Germline CDR1 MNHEY, CDR2 SVGAGI. CDR3 coding DNA: TGTGCCAGCAGTTACTCGTCTAGCGGGATAGTAAATGAGCAGTTCTTC. It translates to CASSYSSSGIVNEQFF.

This chain joins TRBV10-3 and TRBJ2-1; D is possibly TRBD2 (5 bases). Between the trimmed V and J ends, which lost 1 base and 7 bases, there was a span of 8 bases. Germline V gene data show CDR1 as ENHRY and CDR2 as SYGVKD. This CDR3 has 13 residues. CDR3 coding DNA: TGTGCCATCAGTGAGTTATCGGGGAATGAGCAGTTCTTC. It specifies CAISELSGNEQFF.

V usage is TRBV7-9 and J usage is TRBJ2-5, with D uncertain. The J call may not be correct, given that the DNA end is closer to TRBJ2-7. Germline V gene lookup returns CDR1 SEHNR and CDR2 FQNEAQ (reference sequence). The CDR3 is 18 residues long. The CDR3 DNA reads as TGTGCCAGCAGCACCTTTGACCAGGTGGGCCGATATGAAGGCGAGCAGTACTTC. Its protein product is CASSTFDQVGRYEGEQYF.

This chain connects TRBV7-2 to TRBJ2-5, with D maybe TRBD2 (6 bases). Looked up from germline, CDR1 is SGHTA and CDR2 is FQGNSA. V lost 7 bases to trimming and J lost 5 bases, with 14 bases between them. The CDR3 runs to 13 residues. The CDR3 DNA reads as TGTGCCAGCAACTTCCCGGGAGATGAGACCCAGTACTTC. It codes for CASNFPGDETQYF.

V and J are TRBV7-8 and TRBJ1-5; the match to TRBD1 covers 10 bases. Germline lookup yields CDR1 SGHVS and CDR2 FQNEAQ. The CDR3 has 15 residues. V dropped 5 bases and J dropped 1; count of bases not matched to a gene: 2. CDR3 nucleotide sequence: TGTGCCAGCAGCAAGGACAGGGGGAGCAATCAGCCCCAGCATTTT. This sequence encodes CASSKDRGSNQPQHF.

The J gene is TRBJ2-7, the V gene TRBV5-6, with a tentative D call TRBD1 (5 bases). Germline V lookup: CDR1 SGHDT, CDR2 YYEEEE. The ends were cut back, 4 bases at V and 7 bases at J, with 24 bases in the middle. This CDR3 has 16 amino acids. CDR3 sequence (DNA): TGTGCCAGCAGCCGCGGACCAGGGTCCAGTAGGGGAGAGCAGTACTTC. Residues: CASSRGPGSSRGEQYF.

This clone came up a few times. The chain couples TRBV28 to TRBJ1-4, with D perhaps TRBD1 (5 bases). The germline gives CDR1 MDHEN, CDR2 SYDVKM. The CDR3 has 14 residues. The germline V and J ends were trimmed by 2 bases and 2 bases, with 6 bases remaining between them. This chain's CDR3 is CASSLGGTNEKLFF. The CDR3 DNA reads as TGTGCCAGCAGTTTAGGGGGGACTAATGAAAAACTGTTTTTT.

V is TRBV5-6 and J is TRBJ1-4, with D uncertain. This CDR3 has 12 residues. Trimming removed 1 base at V and 8 bases at J, with 6 bases between. Germline V lookup: CDR1 SGHDT, CDR2 YYEEEE. In nucleotides, the CDR3 is TGTGCCAGCAGCTTGAGGAGGGAAAAACTGTTTTTT. This sequence encodes CASSLRREKLFF.

The J gene is TRBJ2-5, the V gene TRBV2; perhaps TRBD2 as D (6 bases). CDR3 size: 16 residues. Trimming left V 2 bases short and J 7 bases short, with 20 bases between. In germline, CDR1 is SNHLY, CDR2 FYNNEI. The CDR3 nucleotides are TGTGCCAGCAGTGAAAGAGGAGGGGACTCCTCGGGGACCCAGTACTTC. Protein product: CASSERGGDSSGTQYF.

V usage is TRBV2 and J usage is TRBJ2-1; 9 nucleotides align to TRBD1. The CDR3 is 14 residues long. Germline V lookup: CDR1 SNHLY, CDR2 FYNNEI. V lost 11 bases, J lost 8 bases, and 13 bases stayed unmatched. The CDR3 DNA follows: TGTGCCGACCGACCGCTGGACAGGGGATATGAGCAGTTCTTC. This translates into CADRPLDRGYEQFF.

The J gene is TRBJ2-5, the V gene TRBV7-8, with 9 positions matching TRBD2. V gave up 2 bases and J gave up 3 bases; unmatched junction bases: 10. Looked up from germline, CDR1 is SGHVS and CDR2 is FQNEAQ. There are 17 residues in the CDR3. The CDR3 loop is CASSLFSLGGREETQYF. CDR3 DNA sequence: TGTGCCAGCAGCTTATTCTCTCTTGGCGGGAGGGAAGAGACCCAGTACTTC.

The chain carries TRBV27 and TRBJ1-1; D gene uncertain. This CDR3 has 13 residues. Trimming took off 1 base at V and 8 bases at J, with 11 bases between the two ends. Per germline, CDR1 MNHEY and CDR2 SMNVEV (reference sequence). CDR3 amino acids: CASSLWFGEEAFF. The CDR3 DNA follows: TGTGCCAGCAGTTTATGGTTCGGGGAGGAAGCTTTCTTT.

This clone appeared a few times. This chain's CDR3 is CASSYRQGNYGYTF. CDR3 coding DNA: TGTGCCAGCAGTTACAGACAGGGGAACTATGGCTACACCTTC. J is TRBJ1-2 and V is TRBV6-5, with 8 bases matching TRBD1. The CDR3 is made up of 14 amino acids. V was clipped by 2 bases and J by 2 bases; unmatched bases: 1. Germline V lookup: CDR1 MNHEY, CDR2 SVGAGI.

This clone was seen more than once but under ten times. V gene TRBV2 combines with J gene TRBJ1-5; the D is unclear. V lost 3 bases to trimming and J lost 11 bases, with 14 bases between them. Germline V gene sequence: CDR1 SNHLY, CDR2 FYNNEI. CDR3 size: 13 residues. CDR3 bases: TGTGCCAGCAGTGAGGCGGTCCTCCCAGCCCAGCATTTT. This sequence encodes CASSEAVLPAQHF.

V gene TRBV5-1 combines with J gene TRBJ1-5; the D gene is possibly TRBD1 (5 bases). CDR1 SGHRS and CDR2 YFSETQ come from the germline V gene. V was trimmed by 2 bases and J by 7 bases, leaving 13 bases between them. The CDR3 sequence is 14 residues long. The CDR3 reads CASSFDSGGQPQHF. In DNA form, the CDR3 reads TGCGCCAGCAGCTTCGACAGTGGTGGCCAGCCCCAGCATTTT.